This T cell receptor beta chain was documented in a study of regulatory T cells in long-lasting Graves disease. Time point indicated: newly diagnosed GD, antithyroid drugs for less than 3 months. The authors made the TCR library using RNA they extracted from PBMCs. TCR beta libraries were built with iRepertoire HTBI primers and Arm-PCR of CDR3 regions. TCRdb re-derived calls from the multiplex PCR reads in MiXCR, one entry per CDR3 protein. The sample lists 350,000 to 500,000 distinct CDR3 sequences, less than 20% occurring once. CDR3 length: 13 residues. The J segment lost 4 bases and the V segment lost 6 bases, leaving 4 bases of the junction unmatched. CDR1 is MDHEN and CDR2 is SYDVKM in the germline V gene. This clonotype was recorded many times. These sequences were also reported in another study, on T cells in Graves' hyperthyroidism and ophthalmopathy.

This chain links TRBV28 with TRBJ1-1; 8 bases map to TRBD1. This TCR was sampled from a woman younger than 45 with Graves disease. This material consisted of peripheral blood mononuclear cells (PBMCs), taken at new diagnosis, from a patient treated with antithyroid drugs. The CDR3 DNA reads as TGTGCCAGCAGCCCACAGGGGGGCACTGAAGCTTTCTTT. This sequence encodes CASSPQGGTEAFF.